This T cell receptor (beta chain) derives from a study of regulatory T cells in long-lasting Graves disease. TCRdb passed the reads through MiXCR, listing each CDR3 protein once. Of more than 1,500 distinct CDR3 sequences listed, around three fifths are singletons. CDR1 and CDR2 from the germline V gene are MNHEY and SMNVEV (reference sequence). V lost 2 bases, J lost 5 bases, and 3 bases stayed unmatched. This CDR3 spans 14 amino acids. A few counts support this clonotype. From PBMCs, RNA was extracted and then used to make the TCR library. The starting material was peripheral blood mononuclear cells (PBMCs), obtained with antithyroid drug treatment, in newly diagnosed or persistent Graves disease (not recorded which). The origin of this receptor is a human donor with Graves disease. This rearrangement joins TRBV27 to TRBJ2-7, with TRBD2 matching 10 bases. Written as DNA, the CDR3 is TGTGCCAGCAGTTTACAGCGGGGGGGTGACGAGCAGTACTTC. Translation gives CASSLQRGGDEQYF.